Following are 14 T cell receptor beta chains from one sample sequenced in a study of blood T cell repertoires in COVID-19. Data came from immunoSEQ multiplex PCR; TCRdb stores just in-frame clones and leaves some out. Among a few hundred thousand clones listed, less than 90% were seen once. The specimen was PBMCs or T cells enriched from blood (not recorded which). The origin of the receptors is a woman younger than 45 who had recovered from COVID-19.

This chain links TRBV6-5 with TRBJ2-2; 11 nucleotides line up with TRBD2. This CDR3 spans 14 amino acids. Germline values: CDR1 MNHEY, CDR2 SVGAGI. J gave up 3 bases and V 6 bases, and 0 bases lay outside the gene matches. CDR3 nucleotides: TGTGCCAGCAGGGGACTAGCGGACACCGGGGAGCTGTTTTTT. The encoded protein is CASRGLADTGELFF.

The rearrangement links TRBV28 to TRBJ1-2; D is unclear. This CDR3 region has 14 residues. V was clipped by 2 bases and J by 5 bases, with 12 bases between them. CDR1 and CDR2 (germline): MDHEN, SYDVKM. DNA for the CDR3: TGTGCCAGCAGTTTAAGCGTCGAGCGGTATGGCTACACCTTC. Amino acid sequence: CASSLSVERYGYTF.

The count of this clone is one. V usage is TRBV11-2 and J usage is TRBJ1-1; 7 bases align to TRBD1. V dropped 3 bases and J dropped 5; count of bases not matched to a gene: 6. From germline, CDR1 is SGHAT and CDR2 FQNNGV. There are 14 residues in the CDR3. CDR3: CASSFTGDLTEAFF. CDR3 in DNA: TGTGCCAGCAGCTTTACAGGGGATTTAACTGAAGCTTTCTTT.

This clone turned up a few times. The chain combines TRBV19 with TRBJ1-2; D not resolved. The CDR3 is 15 amino acids. Germline CDR1 and CDR2: LNHDA and SQIVND (reference sequence). V lost 0 bases and J lost 4, with 12 bases in between. The CDR3 spells CASSIDRQALYGYTF. The CDR3 DNA is TGTGCCAGTAGTATAGACCGCCAGGCCCTCTATGGCTACACCTTC.

This chain uses TRBV9 with TRBJ2-2; TRBD1 matches at 7 bases. The length of the CDR3 is 16 residues. The ends lost 3 bases at V and 4 bases at J; junction bases unmatched: 9. Germline V CDR1 and CDR2: SGDLS, YYNGEE. CDR3: CASSGDTGAGTGELFF. DNA for the CDR3: TGTGCCAGCAGCGGAGATACAGGGGCGGGCACCGGGGAGCTGTTTTTT.

J is TRBJ1-5 and V is TRBV2, with D perhaps TRBD1 (5 bases). Germline V gives CDR1 SNHLY, CDR2 FYNNEI. The ends were cut back, 4 bases at V and 5 bases at J, with 9 bases in the middle. This CDR3 contains 13 residues. The CDR3 sequence is CASSAGLDQPQHF. CDR3 DNA: TGTGCCAGCAGTGCAGGGCTGGATCAGCCCCAGCATTTT. Full variable domain (rest looked up from reference TRBV2 and TRBJ1-5): EPEVTQTPSHQVTQMGQEVILRCVPISNHLYFYWYRQILGQKVEFLVSFYNNEISEKSEIFDDQFSVERPDGSNFTLKIRSTKLEDSAMYFCASSAGLDQPQHFGDGTRLSIL.

The rearrangement joins TRBV5-1 to TRBJ2-3; the match to TRBD2 covers 15 bases. Germline CDR1 reads SGHRS; CDR2 reads YFSETQ. After removal of 5 bases from V and 9 bases from J, the junction contained 4 bases not matched to a gene. This CDR3 comprises 14 residues. The CDR3 bases are TGCGCCAGCAGATCCGGGACTAGCGGGGGGACGCAGTATTTT. It yields the protein CASRSGTSGGTQYF.

The V gene is TRBV15, the J gene TRBJ2-2, with 10 bases fitting TRBD1. The CDR3 covers 17 residues. V trimming: 2 bases; J trimming: 8 bases; junction bases outside the gene matches: 11. Germline CDR1 LNHNV, CDR2 YYDKDF (reference sequence). CDR3 protein: CATSRHATGTGVGELFF. In DNA form, the CDR3 reads TGTGCCACCAGCAGACACGCAACCGGGACAGGGGTGGGGGAGCTGTTTTTT.

The V and J genes are TRBV27 and TRBJ2-2; 8 nucleotides align to TRBD1. Looked up from germline, CDR1 is MNHEY and CDR2 is SMNVEV (reference sequence). V dropped 6 bases and J dropped 5; count of bases not matched to a gene: 8. This CDR3 comprises 15 residues. In DNA form, the CDR3 reads TGTGCCAGCAGCCAAGGACAGGGTCGGACCGGGGAGCTGTTTTTT. Residues: CASSQGQGRTGELFF.

This chain joins TRBV5-5 and TRBJ1-1, with 10 bases matching TRBD1. The CDR3 is made up of 17 amino acids. With V trimmed by 1 base and J by 0 bases, 6 bases remained unmatched. Germline CDR1 is SGHKS and CDR2 is YYEKEE (reference sequence). Here the CDR3 DNA reads TGTGCCAGCAGCTTGCGTAAGGGACAGGGGATGAACACTGAAGCTTTCTTT. This translates into CASSLRKGQGMNTEAFF.

The chain combines TRBV5-5 with TRBJ2-3; the match to TRBD2 covers 12 bases. The CDR3 totals 17 residues. Losses at the gene ends were 2 bases for V and 6 bases for J; bases not matched to a gene: 10. Germline V lookup: CDR1 SGHKS, CDR2 YYEKEE (reference sequence). CDR3 DNA sequence: TGTGCCAGCAGCTTTTTCACAAGGACTAGCGGGGCCGATACGCAGTATTTT. It specifies CASSFFTRTSGADTQYF.

The chain uses TRBV15 and TRBJ1-4, with TRBD1 identical over 7 bases. The CDR3 extends over 15 amino acids. Trimming cost V 6 bases and J 6 bases; bases outside gene matches: 10. The germline V gene has CDR1 LNHNV and CDR2 YYDKDF (reference sequence). CDR3 residues: CATREKTGRYEKLFF. CDR3 bases: TGTGCCACCAGAGAAAAGACAGGGCGGTATGAAAAACTGTTTTTT.

This clone showed up just a few times. V is TRBV12-3 or TRBV12-4 and J is TRBJ1-1; the D is unclear. Trimming left V 5 bases short and J 5 bases short, with 12 bases between. CDR3 length: 13 amino acids. This chain's CDR3 is CASSRGRRTEAFF. The DNA of the CDR3 is TGTGCCAGCAGTCGAGGTAGGCGGACTGAAGCTTTCTTT.

The rearrangement joins TRBV4-1 to TRBJ2-2; maybe TRBD2 (6 bases). The germline V gene has CDR1 MGHRA and CDR2 YSYEKL. V shed 3 bases and J shed 0 bases, with 17 bases lying between them. This CDR3 region has 18 residues. As DNA, the CDR3 is TGCGCCAGCAGCCACGATGCCGGGAGACTAGCGAACACCGGGGAGCTGTTTTTT. It encodes CASSHDAGRLANTGELFF.